Below are 18 T cell receptor beta chains sequenced from a single sample in a study of blood T cell repertoires in COVID-19. The table came from immunoSEQ multiplex PCR; TCRdb's copy has only in-frame clones and leaves some out. The table lists 250,000 to 350,000 clones, about nine tenths of them singletons, with 0.85% to 1% in the top ten. Input material: peripheral blood. All receptors derive from a woman aged 40 to 50 who had recovered from COVID-19.

This sequence joins TRBV3-1 (or the pseudogene TRBV3-2) and TRBJ1-2, with 8 bases that match TRBD1. The CDR3 is made up of 15 amino acids. Losses at the gene ends were 0 bases for V and 7 bases for J; bases not matched to a gene: 7. CDR1 is LGHDT and CDR2 is YNNKEL in the germline V gene (reference sequence). DNA of the CDR3: TGTGCCAGCAGCCAAGATTGGCAGGGGGCGTTTGGCTACACCTTC. It is translated as CASSQDWQGAFGYTF.

The chain carries TRBV10-3 and TRBJ1-3, with 7 bases lining up with TRBD1. The trim removed 4 bases at V and 0 bases at J, leaving 9 bases unmatched. CDR1 and CDR2 from the germline V gene are ENHRY and SYGVKD. This CDR3 has 17 amino acids. This CDR3 is CAISGPTGLLSGNTIYF. CDR3 DNA: TGTGCCATCAGTGGGCCGACAGGGCTCCTCTCTGGAAACACCATATATTTT.

The chain employs TRBV7-2 and TRBJ2-2; 7 positions match TRBD2. Germline V lookup: CDR1 SGHTA, CDR2 FQGNSA. The ends lost 3 bases at V and 7 bases at J; junction bases unmatched: 8. The CDR3 covers 15 residues. The CDR3 bases are TGTGCCAGCAGCTTCGAATCGGGAGGCGGCGGGGAGCTGTTTTTT. Its protein is CASSFESGGGGELFF.

The rearrangement joins TRBV19 to TRBJ2-1; 8 bases are a match to TRBD2. This CDR3 has 15 amino acids. Unmatched junction bases numbered 5, after V lost 2 bases and J lost 5 bases. Germline-derived CDR1 and CDR2 are LNHDA and SQIVND (reference sequence). In nucleotides, the CDR3 is TGTGCCAGTAGTATAACTAGCGGACGTAACAATGAGCAGTTCTTC. This encodes CASSITSGRNNEQFF. The whole variable domain, remainder taken from reference TRBV19 and TRBJ2-1, is DGGITQSPKYLFRKEGQNVTLSCEQNLNHDAMYWYRQDPGQGLRLIYYSQIVNDFQKGDIAEGYSVSREKKESFPLTVTSAQKNPTAFYLCASSITSGRNNEQFFGPGTRLTVL.

V and J are TRBV18 and TRBJ2-5, with D tentatively TRBD2 (6 bases). V lost 3 bases, J lost 3 bases, and 20 bases lay in between. The CDR3 totals 17 residues. CDR1 is KGHSH and CDR2 is LQKENI in the germline V gene. The CDR3 region has the DNA TGTGCCAGCTCACCGTTTTGGGAGGTGGCAGGGAAAGAGACCCAGTACTTC. Its protein product is CASSPFWEVAGKETQYF.

A single count supports this clone. The chain carries TRBV10-3 and TRBJ2-2; 9 bases are a match to TRBD2. The CDR3 runs to 15 residues. Germline V gene lookup returns CDR1 ENHRY and CDR2 SYGVKD. J lost 7 bases, V lost 4 bases, and 7 bases had no gene match. This CDR3 is CAISAREGLGGELFF. CDR3 in DNA: TGTGCCATCAGTGCGCGGGAGGGCCTCGGCGGGGAGCTGTTTTTT.

This clone was counted a few times. The rearrangement uses TRBV5-6 and TRBJ2-7; 14 bases line up with TRBD2. The germline V gene encodes CDR1 SGHDT and CDR2 YYEEEE. The CDR3 loop spans 15 amino acids. The J segment lost 7 bases and the V segment lost 4 bases, leaving 7 bases of the junction unmatched. The CDR3 nucleotides are TGTGCCAGCAGCCCGGGACTAGCGGGAGTATCTGAGCAGTACTTC. Its protein is CASSPGLAGVSEQYF.

The chain is built from TRBV7-5 and TRBJ2-3; the table's D call TRBD2 went unverified against the DNA. TRBV7-5 is a documented pseudogene. The CDR3 is made up of 12 amino acids. The CDR3 region is CVRSPRSDTQYF. DNA of the CDR3: TGTGTCAGAAGCCCCCGTTCTGATACGCAGTATTTT.

This chain connects TRBV19 to TRBJ2-1, with D perhaps matching TRBD2 (6 bases). The CDR3 consists of 16 residues. Germline CDR1 reads LNHDA; CDR2 reads SQIVND (reference sequence). V was trimmed by 7 bases and J by 2 bases, leaving 18 bases between them. The CDR3 spells CASNPGTFYPYNEQFF. DNA of the CDR3: TGTGCCAGTAACCCTGGGACTTTCTATCCCTACAATGAGCAGTTCTTC.

CDR3 loop: CASRTGGRVVGETQYF. In nucleotides, the CDR3 is TGCGCCAGCAGAACGGGCGGGAGAGTTGTAGGAGAGACCCAGTACTTC. The chain is built from TRBV10-2 and TRBJ2-5; 7 bases fit TRBD2. The CDR3 consists of 16 residues. V lost 6 bases to trimming and J lost 4 bases; unmatched junction nucleotides: 14. Germline lookup yields CDR1 WSHSY and CDR2 SAAADI.

J is TRBJ1-4 and V is TRBV7-8; 7 bases are a match to TRBD1. V gave up 6 bases and J gave up 4 bases; unmatched junction bases: 5. Germline V CDR1 and CDR2: SGHVS, FQNEAQ. This CDR3 is 14 amino acids long. As DNA, the CDR3 is TGTGCCAGCAGTTCGACAGGGCTTAATGAAAAACTGTTTTTT. It translates to CASSSTGLNEKLFF.

The chain links TRBV12-3 or TRBV12-4 to TRBJ2-1, with D tentatively TRBD2 (6 bases). The V end was cut by 6 bases, the J end by 9 bases, with 12 bases between. There are 12 residues in the CDR3. CDR3 loop: CASSQGLTEQFF. The CDR3 coding sequence is TGTGCCAGCAGCCAAGGACTAACTGAGCAGTTCTTC.

The chain recombines TRBV4-1 with TRBJ2-7; a possible D gene is TRBD2 (6 bases). The ends were cut back, 0 bases at V and 0 bases at J, with 21 bases in the middle. The CDR3 is 19 residues long. Germline assignment: CDR1 MGHRA and CDR2 YSYEKL. The CDR3 spells CASSQEPALGTPLSYEQYF. CDR3 nucleotide sequence: TGCGCCAGCAGCCAAGAGCCTGCTCTCGGGACTCCTCTCTCCTACGAGCAGTACTTC.

This chain links TRBV5-1 with TRBJ2-2; D may be TRBD1 (6 bases). The V gene's germline CDR1 is SGHRS and CDR2 YFSETQ. This CDR3 comprises 15 residues. Trimming pared 2 bases from V and 0 bases from J, leaving 8 bases between. CDR3 DNA sequence: TGCGCCAGCAGCTTCGGGGACACGAACACCGGGGAGCTGTTTTTT. This translates into CASSFGDTNTGELFF.

The chain joins TRBV29-1 to TRBJ2-1; tentative D call: TRBD2 (6 bases). There are 14 residues in the CDR3. The ends were cut back, 6 bases at V and 5 bases at J, with 17 bases in the middle. CDR1 is SQVTM, CDR2 ANQGSEA, per germline. Here the CDR3 reads CSVGRPPNHNEQFF. CDR3 in DNA: TGCAGCGTGGGGAGGCCCCCAAACCACAATGAGCAGTTCTTC.

The chain couples TRBV11-2 to TRBJ1-2, with TRBD1 matching over 9 bases. The CDR3 is 13 amino acids. Germline V gives CDR1 SGHAT, CDR2 FQNNGV. J was trimmed by 7 bases and V by 3 bases; bases with no gene match: 3. The CDR3 DNA reads as TGTGCCAGCAGCTTCGGGACAGGGATTGGCTACACCTTC. Its translation: CASSFGTGIGYTF.

The CDR3 sequence is CASSIGTSVEQFF. For the CDR3, the DNA is TGTGCCAGTAGTATAGGTACTAGCGTCGAGCAGTTCTTC. The genes are TRBV19 and TRBJ2-1, with 7 bases identical to TRBD2. Unmatched junction bases numbered 4, after V lost 1 base and J lost 10 bases. This CDR3 region has 13 residues. In germline, CDR1 is LNHDA, CDR2 SQIVND (reference sequence).

The chain is built from TRBV3-1 (or the pseudogene TRBV3-2) and TRBJ1-1; a weak D match, TRBD1 (5 bases). The CDR3 contains 14 residues. The V end was cut by 7 bases, the J end by 2 bases, with 14 bases between. Looked up from germline, CDR1 is LGHDT and CDR2 is YNNKEL (reference sequence). This CDR3 reads CASTVRQGNTEAFF. CDR3 in DNA: TGTGCCAGCACAGTCAGGCAGGGAAACACTGAAGCTTTCTTT.